Listed below are T cell receptor beta chains from one sample, sequenced in a study of blood T cell repertoires in COVID-19. Here immunoSEQ multiplex PCR was the method, and the copy in TCRdb shows in-frame clones only, minus some. The repertoire holds 150,000 to 200,000 clones, with about four fifths as singletons. The sequencing sample was made of peripheral blood. The source of these receptors is a man between 65 and 80 years old with active or convalescent COVID-19. The CDR3 runs from the conserved cysteine through the conserved F or W. A D gene is named only where the DNA matches it firmly. Some rows have no size entry. The others give once, few or many, or a class for an expanded clone.

CASSYPLGETQYF	TGTGCCAGCAGTTACCCCCTCGGGGAGACCCAGTACTTC	TRBV6-5	TRBJ2-5	.	13	.
CASSFGGALPSTDTQYF	TGTGCCAGCAGCTTCGGCGGGGCCCTCCCTAGCACAGATACGCAGTATTTT	TRBV11-2	TRBJ2-3	.	17	.
CASSPGTGTLSYNSPLHF	TGTGCCAGCAGTCCCGGGACAGGGACCCTCTCCTATAATTCACCCCTCCACTTT	TRBV6-6	TRBJ1-6	once	18	TRBD1
CASSRGAGLEPQHF	TGTGCCAGCAGCCGCGGGGCAGGGCTAGAACCCCAGCATTTT	TRBV7-2	TRBJ1-5	.	14	.
CASPSRGRCSYEQYF	TGTGCCAGCCCTAGCCGCGGGAGATGTAGCTACGAGCAGTACTTC	TRBV6-4	TRBJ2-7	.	15	TRBD2
CAWSGSSGRRNIQYF	TGTGCCTGGAGTGGGTCTAGCGGGAGGAGAAACATTCAGTACTTC	TRBV30	TRBJ2-4	.	15	TRBD2
CASSLTLQLRGYTF	TGTGCCAGCAGCTTGACCCTTCAACTGAGGGGCTACACCTTC	TRBV7-2	TRBJ1-2	few	14	.
CASSQGGTESYEQYF	TGTGCCAGCAGCCAAGGAGGGACAGAAAGTTACGAGCAGTACTTC	TRBV4-2	TRBJ2-7	once	15	TRBD1
CASSPGGGQPQHF	TGTGCCAGCAGCCCCGGGGGGGGCCAGCCCCAGCATTTT	TRBV6-6	TRBJ1-5	once	13	.
CALQPGGLTNYGYTF	TGTGCCCTTCAACCCGGCGGGCTAACTAACTATGGCTACACCTTC	TRBV6-5	TRBJ1-2	.	15	.
CAWSKNRDTEAFF	TGTGCCTGGAGTAAGAACAGGGACACTGAAGCTTTCTTT	TRBV30	TRBJ1-1	.	13	.
CASSLARSRATEAFF	TGTGCCAGCAGCTTAGCGCGTAGCAGGGCCACTGAAGCTTTCTTT	TRBV7-2	TRBJ1-1	.	15	.
CASSLPGGMSTEAFF	TGTGCCAGCAGCTTGCCAGGGGGCATGAGCACTGAAGCTTTCTTT	TRBV5-6	TRBJ1-1	many	15	TRBD1
CASSEKAGLAGRLVLYKQFF	TGTGCCAGCAGTGAAAAGGCGGGACTAGCGGGACGTTTGGTACTATATAAGCAGTTCTTC	TRBV6-1	TRBJ2-1	few	20	TRBD2
CASSTGTELYEQYF	TGTGCCAGCAGCACCGGGACAGAGCTCTACGAGCAGTACTTC	TRBV11-2	TRBJ2-7	.	14	TRBD1
CATSRRGLTEAFF	TGTGCCACCAGTAGGCGGGGGCTTACTGAAGCTTTCTTT	TRBV15	TRBJ1-1	.	13	.
CASSQDRGDDQPQHF	TGTGCCAGCAGCCAAGATCGGGGAGACGATCAGCCCCAGCATTTT	TRBV4-2	TRBJ1-5	.	15	.
CASSSGLRSEQYF	TGTGCTAGCAGCTCCGGTCTTCGAAGCGAGCAGTACTTC	TRBV7-7	TRBJ2-7	.	13	.
CASSRQGENEKLFF	TGTGCCAGCAGTCGACAGGGCGAGAATGAAAAACTGTTTTTT	TRBV6-2/TRBV6-3	TRBJ1-4	.	14	TRBD1
CASSVLEGTGELFF	TGTGCCAGCAGCGTACTGGAGGGCACCGGGGAGCTGTTTTTT	TRBV9	TRBJ2-2	.	14	.
CASVAEQSVQPQHF	TGTGCCAGCGTCGCCGAACAGAGTGTTCAGCCCCAGCATTTT	TRBV6-5	TRBJ1-5	.	14	.
CASSAWGAGGHQPQHF	TGTGCCAGCAGCGCATGGGGGGCCGGGGGGCATCAGCCCCAGCATTTT	TRBV5-4	TRBJ1-5	once	16	.
CASSSASRVSNEKLFF	TGTGCCAGCTCATCCGCCTCCAGGGTTTCTAATGAAAAACTGTTTTTT	TRBV18	TRBJ1-4	.	16	.
CAWDEGNEQFF	TGTGCCTGGGACGAGGGCAATGAGCAGTTCTTC	TRBV30	TRBJ2-1	.	11	.
CSARPRDRAFF	TGCAGTGCTAGACCCCGGGACAGAGCTTTCTTT	TRBV20-1	TRBJ1-1	.	11	TRBD1
CASSLFTGLGQAMSTLHF	TGCGCCAGCAGTCTATTCACCGGGCTGGGACAGGCCATGTCGACCCTCCACTTT	TRBV5-1	TRBJ1-6	.	18	TRBD1
CASSVLEAFF	TGTGCCAGCAGTGTTCTTGAAGCTTTCTTT	TRBV2	TRBJ1-1	few	10	.
CASSSRLTGRRTEAFF	TGTGCCAGCAGCTCGCGACTGACAGGCCGGAGGACTGAAGCTTTCTTT	TRBV5-4	TRBJ1-1	.	16	.
CASSSGLAPAYNEQFF	TGTGCCAGCAGCTCTGGACTAGCACCTGCCTACAATGAGCAGTTCTTC	TRBV5-4	TRBJ2-1	.	16	TRBD2
CASSLVAGRIAGGTYEQYF	TGTGCCAGCAGCTTAGTAGCTGGGAGAATAGCGGGGGGGACCTACGAGCAGTACTTC	TRBV11-2	TRBJ2-7	.	19	TRBD2
CASSQRWEDTEAFF	TGTGCCAGCAGCCAGCGTTGGGAGGACACTGAAGCTTTCTTT	TRBV3-1/TRBV3-2	TRBJ1-1	.	14	.